Reported below is one T cell receptor beta chain. Its cognate antigen is unknown. The sample comes from a study of CXCR3-negative and CXCR3-positive naive CD8 T cells. Whole-study findings and limits: Surface CD5 looked about the same in the naive subsets, so the authors worked out TCR strength from TRB CDR3 properties. Similarly elevated diversity marked both naive subsets, with memory CD8+ cells showing far lower diversity.

The CDR3 is 15 residues long. Germline CDR1 is LGHDT and CDR2 is YNNKEL (reference sequence). UMI-labeled TRB cDNA libraries were prepared by 5' RACE. TCRdb reprocessed the 5' RACE reads and stores each CDR3 protein as one record, lacking DNA. Recorded here are tens of thousands of distinct CDR3 sequences; the top ten clones represent roughly 8%. Triplicate sorts of 300,000 cells per CD8+ subset. The J gene is TRBJ2-1, the V gene TRBV3-1; TCRdb selects TRBD1, and the lack of DNA leaves this call unchecked. Sequencing was carried out using memory CD8+ T cells from blood. This TCR was recovered from a human donor in good health. Some clones in this sample may be carry-over from other donors' samples. CDR3: CASSPGYQSYNEQFF.